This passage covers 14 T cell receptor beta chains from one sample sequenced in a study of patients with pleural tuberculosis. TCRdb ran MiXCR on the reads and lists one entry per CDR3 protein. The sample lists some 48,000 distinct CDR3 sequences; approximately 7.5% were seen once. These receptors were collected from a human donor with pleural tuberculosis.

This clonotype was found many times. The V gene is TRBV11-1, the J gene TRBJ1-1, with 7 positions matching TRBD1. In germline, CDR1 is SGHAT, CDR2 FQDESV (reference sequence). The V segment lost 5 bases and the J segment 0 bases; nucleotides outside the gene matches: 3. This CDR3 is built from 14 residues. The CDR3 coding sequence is TGTGCCAGCAGCCCAGGACAGGTGAACACTGAAGCTTTCTTT. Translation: CASSPGQVNTEAFF.

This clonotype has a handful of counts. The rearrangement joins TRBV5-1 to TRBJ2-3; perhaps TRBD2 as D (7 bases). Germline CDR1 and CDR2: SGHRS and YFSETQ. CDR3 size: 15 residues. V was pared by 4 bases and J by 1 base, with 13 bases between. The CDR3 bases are TGCGCCAGCAGCCCTCGGGGGGCCCGCACAGATACGCAGTATTTT. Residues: CASSPRGARTDTQYF.

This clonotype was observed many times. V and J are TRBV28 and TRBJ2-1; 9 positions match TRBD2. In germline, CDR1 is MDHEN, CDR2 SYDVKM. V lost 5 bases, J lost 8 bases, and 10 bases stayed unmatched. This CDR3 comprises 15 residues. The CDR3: CASSISSGTRDEQFF. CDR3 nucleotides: TGTGCCAGCAGTATTTCTAGCGGGACTAGGGATGAGCAGTTCTTC. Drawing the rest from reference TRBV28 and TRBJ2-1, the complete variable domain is DVKVTQSSRYLVKRTGEKVFLECVQDMDHENMFWYRQDPGLGLRLIYFSYDVKMKEKGDIPEGYSVSREKKERFSLILESASTNQTSMYLCASSISSGTRDEQFFGPGTRLTVL.

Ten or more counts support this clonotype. This CDR3 is CASSLDPRGTAFF. CDR3 coding DNA: TGTGCCAGCAGCTTAGACCCCCGAGGGACGGCTTTCTTT. V is TRBV11-2 and J is TRBJ1-1, with D perhaps TRBD1 (5 bases). Per germline, CDR1 SGHAT and CDR2 FQNNGV. This CDR3 spans 13 amino acids. The V end was cut by 0 bases, the J end by 11 bases, with 13 bases between. Combining the CDR3 with reference TRBV11-2 and TRBJ1-1 gives the whole variable domain EAGVAQSPRYKIIEKRQSVAFWCNPISGHATLYWYQQILGQGPKLLIQFQNNGVVDDSQLPKDRFSAERLKGVDSTLKIQPAKLEDSAVYLCASSLDPRGTAFFGQGTRLTVV.

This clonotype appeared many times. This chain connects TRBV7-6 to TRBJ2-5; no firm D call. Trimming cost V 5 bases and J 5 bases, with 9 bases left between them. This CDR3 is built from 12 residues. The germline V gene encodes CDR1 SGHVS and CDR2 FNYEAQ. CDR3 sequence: CASSQPRETQYF. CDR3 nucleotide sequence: TGTGCCAGCAGCCAACCTCGCGAGACCCAGTACTTC.

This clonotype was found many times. CDR3 nucleotide sequence: TGTGCCAGCAGTCCCTTAGCGGGAGGAAGGAATACGCAGTATTTT. It codes for CASSPLAGGRNTQYF. This chain joins TRBV27 and TRBJ2-3; 10 nucleotides line up with TRBD2. Germline CDR1 MNHEY, CDR2 SMNVEV (reference sequence). V trimming: 5 bases; J trimming: 7 bases; junction bases outside the gene matches: 9. This CDR3 is 15 amino acids long.

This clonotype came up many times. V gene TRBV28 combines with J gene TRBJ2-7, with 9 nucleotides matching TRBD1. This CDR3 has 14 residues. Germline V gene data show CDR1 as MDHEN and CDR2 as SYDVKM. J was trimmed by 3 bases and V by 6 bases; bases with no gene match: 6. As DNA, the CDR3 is TGTGCCAGCAGAGGGACAGGGCCCCTCTACGAGCAGTACTTC. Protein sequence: CASRGTGPLYEQYF.

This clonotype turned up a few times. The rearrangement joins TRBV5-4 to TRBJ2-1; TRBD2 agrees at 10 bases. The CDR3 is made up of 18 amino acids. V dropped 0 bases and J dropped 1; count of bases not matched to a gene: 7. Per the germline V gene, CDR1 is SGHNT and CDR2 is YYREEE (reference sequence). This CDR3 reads CASSLVRTSGSSYNEQFF. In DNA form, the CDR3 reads TGTGCCAGCAGCTTGGTTCGGACTAGCGGTTCATCCTACAATGAGCAGTTCTTC.

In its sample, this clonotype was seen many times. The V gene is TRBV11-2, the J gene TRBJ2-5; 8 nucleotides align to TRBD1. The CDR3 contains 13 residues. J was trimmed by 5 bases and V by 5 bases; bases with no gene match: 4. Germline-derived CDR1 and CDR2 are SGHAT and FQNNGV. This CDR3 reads CASSPDRAETQYF. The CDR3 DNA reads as TGTGCCAGCAGCCCGGACAGGGCGGAGACCCAGTACTTC.

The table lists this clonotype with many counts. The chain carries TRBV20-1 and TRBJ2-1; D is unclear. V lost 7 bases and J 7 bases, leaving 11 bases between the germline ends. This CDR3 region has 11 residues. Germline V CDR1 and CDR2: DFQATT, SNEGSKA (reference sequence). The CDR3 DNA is TGCAGTGTCAAAGGGTATAATGAGCAGTTCTTC. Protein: CSVKGYNEQFF.

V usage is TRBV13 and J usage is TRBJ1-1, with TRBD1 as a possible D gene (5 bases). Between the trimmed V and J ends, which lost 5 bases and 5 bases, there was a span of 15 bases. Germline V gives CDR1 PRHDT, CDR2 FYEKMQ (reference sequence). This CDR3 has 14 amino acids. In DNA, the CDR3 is TGTGCCAGCAGCCCCTTGGGGGGGAGGACTGAAGCTTTCTTT. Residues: CASSPLGGRTEAFF.

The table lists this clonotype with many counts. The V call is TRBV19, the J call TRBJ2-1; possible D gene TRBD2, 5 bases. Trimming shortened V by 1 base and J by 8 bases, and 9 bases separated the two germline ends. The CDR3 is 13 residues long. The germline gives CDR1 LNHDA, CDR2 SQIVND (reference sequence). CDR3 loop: CASSIGMRDEQFF. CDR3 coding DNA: TGTGCCAGTAGTATAGGAATGAGGGATGAGCAGTTCTTC.

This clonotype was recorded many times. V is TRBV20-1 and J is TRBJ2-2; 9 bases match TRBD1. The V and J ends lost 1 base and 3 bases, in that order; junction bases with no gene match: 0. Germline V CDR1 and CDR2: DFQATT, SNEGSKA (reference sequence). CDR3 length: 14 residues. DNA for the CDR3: TGCAGTGCTAGAGGACAGGGGGACACCGGGGAGCTGTTTTTT. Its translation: CSARGQGDTGELFF.

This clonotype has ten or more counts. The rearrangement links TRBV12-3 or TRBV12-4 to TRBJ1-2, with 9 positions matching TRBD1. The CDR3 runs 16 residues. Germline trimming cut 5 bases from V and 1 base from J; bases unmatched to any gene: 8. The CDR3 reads CASSLYRDRDNYGYTF. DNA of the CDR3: TGTGCCAGCAGTCTCTACCGGGACAGGGATAACTATGGCTACACCTTC.